The T cell receptor beta chain described here comes from a study of blood T cell repertoires in COVID-19. The wider study: Samples representing acute and convalescent COVID-19 were sourced from the United States, Italy and Spain. Sample material is recorded as cDNA or gDNA derived from T cells, B-cell-depleted T cells, or PBMCs.

The CDR3 spans 14 residues. V lost 4 bases to trimming and J lost 6 bases; unmatched junction nucleotides: 3. In germline, CDR1 is LNHDA, CDR2 SQIVND (reference sequence). The repertoire was sequenced with immunoSEQ multiplex PCR; TCRdb's copy has only in-frame clones and lacks some. In the table there are about 260,000 clones, roughly 86% of which are singletons. The V call is TRBV19, the J call TRBJ2-2, with TRBD2 matching 9 bases. This TCR came from a human donor in a cohort sampled during active COVID-19. The specimen sequenced was peripheral blood. The CDR3 sequence: CASSSSGGPGELFF. The CDR3 nucleotides are TGTGCCAGTAGTAGTAGCGGGGGACCCGGGGAGCTGTTTTTT.